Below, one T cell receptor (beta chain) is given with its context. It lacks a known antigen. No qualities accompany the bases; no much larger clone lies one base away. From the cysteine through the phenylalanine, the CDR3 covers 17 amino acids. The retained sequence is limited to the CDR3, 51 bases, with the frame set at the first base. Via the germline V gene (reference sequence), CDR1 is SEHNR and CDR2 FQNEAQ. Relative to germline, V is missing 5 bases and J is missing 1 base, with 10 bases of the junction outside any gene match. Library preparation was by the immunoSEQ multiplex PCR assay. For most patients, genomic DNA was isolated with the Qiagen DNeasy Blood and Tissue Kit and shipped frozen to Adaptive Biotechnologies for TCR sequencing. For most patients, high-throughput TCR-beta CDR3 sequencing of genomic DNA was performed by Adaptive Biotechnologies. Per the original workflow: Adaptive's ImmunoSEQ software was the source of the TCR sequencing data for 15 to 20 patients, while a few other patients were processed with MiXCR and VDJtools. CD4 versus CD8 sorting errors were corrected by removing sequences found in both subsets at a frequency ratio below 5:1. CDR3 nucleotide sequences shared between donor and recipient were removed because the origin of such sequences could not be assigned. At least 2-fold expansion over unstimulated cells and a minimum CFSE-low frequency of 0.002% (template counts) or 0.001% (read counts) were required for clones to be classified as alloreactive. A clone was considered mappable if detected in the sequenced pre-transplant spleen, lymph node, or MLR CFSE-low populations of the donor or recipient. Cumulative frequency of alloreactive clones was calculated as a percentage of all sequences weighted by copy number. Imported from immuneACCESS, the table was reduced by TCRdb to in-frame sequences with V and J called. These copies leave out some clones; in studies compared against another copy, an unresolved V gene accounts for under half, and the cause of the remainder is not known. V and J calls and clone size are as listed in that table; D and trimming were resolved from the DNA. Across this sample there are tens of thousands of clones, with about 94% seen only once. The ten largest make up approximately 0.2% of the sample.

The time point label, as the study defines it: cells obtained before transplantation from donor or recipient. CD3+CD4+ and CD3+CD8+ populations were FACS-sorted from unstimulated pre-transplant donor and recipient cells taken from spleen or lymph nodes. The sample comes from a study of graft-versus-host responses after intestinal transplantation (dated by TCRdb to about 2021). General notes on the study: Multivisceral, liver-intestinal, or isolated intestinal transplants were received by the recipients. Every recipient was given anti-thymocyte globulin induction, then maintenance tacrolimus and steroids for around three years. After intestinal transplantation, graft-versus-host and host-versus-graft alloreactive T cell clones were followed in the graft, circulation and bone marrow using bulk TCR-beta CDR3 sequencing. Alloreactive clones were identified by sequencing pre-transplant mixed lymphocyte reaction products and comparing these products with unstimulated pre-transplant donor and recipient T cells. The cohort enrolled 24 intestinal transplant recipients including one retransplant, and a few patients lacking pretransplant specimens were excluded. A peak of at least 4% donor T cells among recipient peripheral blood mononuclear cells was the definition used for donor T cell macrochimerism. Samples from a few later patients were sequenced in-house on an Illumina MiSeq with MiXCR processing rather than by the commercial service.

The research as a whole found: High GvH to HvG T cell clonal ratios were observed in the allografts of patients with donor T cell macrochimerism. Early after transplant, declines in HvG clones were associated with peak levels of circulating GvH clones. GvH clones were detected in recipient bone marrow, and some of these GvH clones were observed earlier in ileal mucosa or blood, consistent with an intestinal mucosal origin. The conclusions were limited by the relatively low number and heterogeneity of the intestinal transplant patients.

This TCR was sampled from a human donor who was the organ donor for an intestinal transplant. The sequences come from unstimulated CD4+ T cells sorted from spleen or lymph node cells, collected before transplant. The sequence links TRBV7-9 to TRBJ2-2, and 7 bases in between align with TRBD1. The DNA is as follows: TGTGCCAGCAGCCGCAGGGGGACAGTTAGGAACACCGGGGAGCTGTTTTTT. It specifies CASSRRGTVRNTGELFF.